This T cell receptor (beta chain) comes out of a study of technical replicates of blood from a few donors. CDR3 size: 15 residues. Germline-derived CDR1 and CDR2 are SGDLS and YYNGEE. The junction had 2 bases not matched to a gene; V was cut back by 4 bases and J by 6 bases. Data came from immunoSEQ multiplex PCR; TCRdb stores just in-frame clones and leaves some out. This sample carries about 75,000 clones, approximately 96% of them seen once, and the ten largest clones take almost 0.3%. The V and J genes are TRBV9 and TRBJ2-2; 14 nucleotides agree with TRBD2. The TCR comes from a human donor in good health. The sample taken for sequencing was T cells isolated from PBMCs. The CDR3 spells CASSPGLAGAGELFF. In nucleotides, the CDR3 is TGTGCCAGCAGCCCGGGACTAGCGGGGGCCGGGGAGCTGTTTTTT.